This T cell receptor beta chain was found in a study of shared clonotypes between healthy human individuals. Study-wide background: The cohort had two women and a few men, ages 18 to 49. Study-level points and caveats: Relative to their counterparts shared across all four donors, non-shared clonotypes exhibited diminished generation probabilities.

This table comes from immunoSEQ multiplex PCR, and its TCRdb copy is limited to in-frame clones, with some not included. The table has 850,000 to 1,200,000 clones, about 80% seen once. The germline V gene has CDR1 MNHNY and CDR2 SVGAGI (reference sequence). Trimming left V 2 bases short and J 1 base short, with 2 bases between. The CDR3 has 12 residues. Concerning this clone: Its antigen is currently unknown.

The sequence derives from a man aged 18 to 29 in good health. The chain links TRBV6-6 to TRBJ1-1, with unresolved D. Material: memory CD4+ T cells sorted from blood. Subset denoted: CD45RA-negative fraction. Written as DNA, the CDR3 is TGTGCCAGCAGTTACCAGAACACTGAAGCTTTCTTT. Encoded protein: CASSYQNTEAFF.